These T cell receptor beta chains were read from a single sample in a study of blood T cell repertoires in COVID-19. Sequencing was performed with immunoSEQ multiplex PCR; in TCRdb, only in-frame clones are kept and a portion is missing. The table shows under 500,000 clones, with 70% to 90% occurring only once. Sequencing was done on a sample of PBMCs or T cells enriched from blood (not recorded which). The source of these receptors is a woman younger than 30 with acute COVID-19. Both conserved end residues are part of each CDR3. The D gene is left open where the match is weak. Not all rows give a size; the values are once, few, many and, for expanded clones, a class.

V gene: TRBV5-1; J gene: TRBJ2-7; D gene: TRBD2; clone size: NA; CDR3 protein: CASSWIDQSGTKDYEQYF; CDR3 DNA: TGCGCCAGCAGCTGGATTGACCAATCCGGGACTAAAGATTACGAGCAGTACTTC
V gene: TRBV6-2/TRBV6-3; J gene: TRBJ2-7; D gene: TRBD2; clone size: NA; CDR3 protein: CASSPFSGGNSYEQYF; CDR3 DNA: TGTGCCAGCAGCCCATTTAGCGGGGGGAACTCCTACGAGCAGTACTTC
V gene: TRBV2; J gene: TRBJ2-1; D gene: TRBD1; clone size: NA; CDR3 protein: CASSDQGVQNEQFF; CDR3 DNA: TGTGCCAGCAGTGACCAGGGGGTACAGAATGAGCAGTTCTTC
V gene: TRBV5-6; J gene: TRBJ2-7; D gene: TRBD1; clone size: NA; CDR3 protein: CASSWGQVRYGEQYF; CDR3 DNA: TGTGCCAGCAGCTGGGGACAGGTTAGATATGGCGAGCAGTACTTC
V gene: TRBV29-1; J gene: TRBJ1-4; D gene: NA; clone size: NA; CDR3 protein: CSVGGDNEKLFF; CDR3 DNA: TGCAGCGTCGGGGGGGATAATGAAAAACTGTTTTTT
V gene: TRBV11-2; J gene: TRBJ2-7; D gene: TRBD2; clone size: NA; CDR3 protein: CASSSGLDFEQYF; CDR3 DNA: TGTGCCAGCAGCTCCGGACTAGATTTCGAGCAGTACTTC
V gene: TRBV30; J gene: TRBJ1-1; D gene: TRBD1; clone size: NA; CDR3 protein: CAWSRDRRDTEAFF; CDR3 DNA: TGTGCCTGGTCCCGGGACAGGAGGGACACTGAAGCTTTCTTT
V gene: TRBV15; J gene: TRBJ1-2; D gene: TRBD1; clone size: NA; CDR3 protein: CATSIPGQLYGYTF; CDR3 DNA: TGTGCCACCAGCATCCCGGGACAGCTATATGGCTACACCTTC
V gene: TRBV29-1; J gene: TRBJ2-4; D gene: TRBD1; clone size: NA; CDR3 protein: CSVQGRENIQYF; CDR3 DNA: TGCAGCGTACAGGGGAGAGAAAACATTCAGTACTTC
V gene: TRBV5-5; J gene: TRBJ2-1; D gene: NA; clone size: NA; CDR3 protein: CASGFDVRYNEQFF; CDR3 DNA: TGTGCCAGCGGGTTTGATGTGCGGTACAATGAGCAGTTCTTC
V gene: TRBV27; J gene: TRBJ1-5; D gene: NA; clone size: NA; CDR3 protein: CASGQDNQPQHF; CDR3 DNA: TGTGCCAGCGGACAAGACAATCAGCCCCAGCATTTT
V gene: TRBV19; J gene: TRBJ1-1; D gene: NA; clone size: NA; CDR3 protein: CASSIPPPSENTEAFF; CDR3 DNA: TGTGCCAGTAGTATTCCCCCCCCTAGCGAGAACACTGAAGCTTTCTTT
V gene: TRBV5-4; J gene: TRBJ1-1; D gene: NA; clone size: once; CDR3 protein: CASSLMGGKNTEAFF; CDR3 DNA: TGTGCCAGCAGCTTGATGGGGGGGAAGAACACTGAAGCTTTCTTT
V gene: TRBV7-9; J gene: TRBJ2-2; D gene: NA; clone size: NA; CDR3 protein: CASSLMLVFGGELFF; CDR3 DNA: TGTGCCAGCAGTCTAATGCTAGTTTTCGGCGGGGAGCTGTTTTTT
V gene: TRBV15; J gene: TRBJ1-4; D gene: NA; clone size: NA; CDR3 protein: CATSRDLPNEKLFF; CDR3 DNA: TGTGCCACCAGCAGAGATCTCCCGAATGAAAAACTGTTTTTT
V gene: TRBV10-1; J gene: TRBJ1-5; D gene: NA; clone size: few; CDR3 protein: CASSEIRDQPQHF; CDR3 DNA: TGCGCCAGCAGTGAGATTCGGGATCAGCCCCAGCATTTT
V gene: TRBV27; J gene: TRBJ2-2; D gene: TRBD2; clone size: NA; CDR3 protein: CASMLAVGTGELFF; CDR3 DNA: TGTGCCAGTATGCTAGCGGTAGGCACCGGGGAGCTGTTTTTT
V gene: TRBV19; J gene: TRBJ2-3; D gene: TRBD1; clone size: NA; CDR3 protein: CASGTGNTDTQYF; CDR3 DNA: TGTGCCAGCGGGACAGGCAACACAGATACGCAGTATTTT
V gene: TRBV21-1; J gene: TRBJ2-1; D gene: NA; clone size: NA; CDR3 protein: CASTMDRGRTIGVLNEQFF; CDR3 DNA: TGTGCCAGCACCATGGACAGGGGGCGTACGATTGGGGTCTTAAATGAGCAGTTCTTC
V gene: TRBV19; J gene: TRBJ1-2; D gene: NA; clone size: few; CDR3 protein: CASTTGRGYTF; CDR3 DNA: TGTGCCAGTACAACAGGGCGAGGCTACACCTTC
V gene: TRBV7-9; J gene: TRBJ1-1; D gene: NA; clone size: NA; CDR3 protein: CASSSDTEAFF; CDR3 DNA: TGTGCCAGCAGCTCGGACACTGAAGCTTTCTTT
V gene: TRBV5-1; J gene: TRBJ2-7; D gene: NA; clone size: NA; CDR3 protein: CASSLDLGGNEQYF; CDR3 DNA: TGCGCCAGCAGCTTGGACCTGGGAGGAAACGAGCAGTACTTC
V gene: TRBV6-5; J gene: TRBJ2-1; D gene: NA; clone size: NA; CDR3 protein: CASSLAASSYNEQFF; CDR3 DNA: TGTGCCAGCAGTTTAGCGGCTAGCTCCTACAATGAGCAGTTCTTC
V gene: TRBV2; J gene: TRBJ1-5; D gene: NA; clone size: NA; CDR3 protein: CASSAGDQRQPQHF; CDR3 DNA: TGTGCCAGCAGTGCGGGGGACCAACGGCAGCCCCAGCATTTT
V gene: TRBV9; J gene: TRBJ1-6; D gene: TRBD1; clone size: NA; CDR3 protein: CASSDVGQGRSPLHF; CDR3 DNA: TGTGCCAGCAGCGATGTTGGACAGGGTCGTTCACCCCTCCACTTT
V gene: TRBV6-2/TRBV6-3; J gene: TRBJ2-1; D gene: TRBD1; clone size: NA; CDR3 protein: CASSQDRRTYNEQFF; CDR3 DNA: TGTGCCAGCAGTCAGGACAGGAGAACCTACAATGAGCAGTTCTTC
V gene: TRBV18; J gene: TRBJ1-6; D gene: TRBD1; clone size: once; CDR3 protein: CASSPQGQSYNSPLHF; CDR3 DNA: TGTGCCAGCTCACCGCAGGGACAGAGCTATAATTCACCCCTCCACTTT
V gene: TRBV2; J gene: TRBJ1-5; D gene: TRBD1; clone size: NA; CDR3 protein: CASSGTGGQPQHF; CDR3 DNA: TGTGCCAGTTCCGGGACAGGGGGTCAGCCCCAGCATTTT
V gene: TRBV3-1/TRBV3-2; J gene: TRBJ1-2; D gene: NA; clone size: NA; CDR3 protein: CASSQTETDYTF; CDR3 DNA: TGTGCCAGCAGCCAAACGGAGACAGACTACACCTTC
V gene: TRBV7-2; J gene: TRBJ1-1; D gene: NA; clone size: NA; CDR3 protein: CASSDKLRGMNTEAFF; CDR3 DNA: TGTGCCAGCAGCGATAAATTAAGGGGAATGAACACTGAAGCTTTCTTT
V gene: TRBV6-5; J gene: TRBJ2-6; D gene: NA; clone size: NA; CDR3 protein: CATYRSQSGANVLTF; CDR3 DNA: TGTGCCACCTATCGTTCCCAATCTGGGGCCAACGTCCTGACTTTC
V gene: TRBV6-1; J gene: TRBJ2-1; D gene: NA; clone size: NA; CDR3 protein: CASSEVTGNEQFF; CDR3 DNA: TGTGCCAGCAGTGAGGTCACAGGGAATGAGCAGTTCTTC
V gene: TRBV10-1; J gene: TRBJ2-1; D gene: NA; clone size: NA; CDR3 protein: CASSVTGNEQFF; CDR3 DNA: TGCGCCAGCAGTGTCACAGGCAATGAGCAGTTCTTC
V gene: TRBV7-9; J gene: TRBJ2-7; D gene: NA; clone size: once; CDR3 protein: CASSPGTPAYEQYF; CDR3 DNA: TGTGCCAGCAGCCCCGGGACTCCCGCCTACGAGCAGTACTTC
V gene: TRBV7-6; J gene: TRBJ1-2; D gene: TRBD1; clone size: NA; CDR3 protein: CASSLARTGANYGYTF; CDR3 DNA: TGTGCCAGCAGCTTAGCGAGGACAGGTGCTAACTATGGCTACACCTTC
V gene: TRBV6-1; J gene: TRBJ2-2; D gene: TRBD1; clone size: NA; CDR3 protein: CASSVGTGFLVGELFF; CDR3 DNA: TGTGCCAGCAGTGTTGGGACAGGGTTTTTAGTCGGGGAGCTGTTTTTT
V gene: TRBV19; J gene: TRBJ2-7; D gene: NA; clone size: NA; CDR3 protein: CASSIGGNKEGEQYF; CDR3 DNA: TGTGCCAGTAGTATAGGAGGAAATAAGGAAGGCGAGCAGTACTTC
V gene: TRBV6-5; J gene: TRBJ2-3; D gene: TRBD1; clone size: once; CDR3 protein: CASSDRTGRTDTQYF; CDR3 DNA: TGTGCCAGCAGCGACCGGACAGGGCGCACAGATACGCAGTATTTT
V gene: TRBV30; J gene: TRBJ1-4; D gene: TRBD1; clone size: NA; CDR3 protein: CAWTRGQGHEKLFF; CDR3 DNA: TGTGCCTGGACCAGGGGACAGGGGCATGAAAAACTGTTTTTT
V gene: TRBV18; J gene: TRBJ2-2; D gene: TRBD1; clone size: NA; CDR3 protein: CASSLQGVGTGELFF; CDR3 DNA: TGTGCCAGCTCACTTCAGGGGGTCGGCACCGGGGAGCTGTTTTTT
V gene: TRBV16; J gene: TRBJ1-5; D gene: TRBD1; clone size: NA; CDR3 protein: CASSQSEGQVLDQPQHF; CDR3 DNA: TGTGCCAGCAGCCAATCCGAGGGACAGGTTTTAGATCAGCCCCAGCATTTT